This TCR beta chain was captured by sequencing in a study of blood T cell repertoires in COVID-19. The wider study: Samples of COVID-19 (acute and convalescent) were obtained from the United States, Italy and Spain. Sources were T cells, B-cell-depleted T cells, or PBMCs; the material itself was cDNA or gDNA.

This CDR3 has 16 residues. Germline CDR1 is LGHDT and CDR2 is YNNKEL (reference sequence). Trimming took off 5 bases at V and 7 bases at J, with 21 bases between the two ends. Original data processing: Counts of nucleated cells, estimated from reference gene primer amplification, were obtained. Profiled with immunoSEQ multiplex PCR; TCRdb holds only in-frame clones, not every one. V and J calls and clone size are given by that table; D and trimming were obtained from the DNA. The sample yields tens of thousands of clones, over 75% seen once. The receptor was derived from a man in his 70s with acute or convalescent COVID-19. The sequenced sample consisted of peripheral blood. The gene calls are TRBV3-1 (or the pseudogene TRBV3-2) and TRBJ2-1, with a possible D match to TRBD2 (6 bases). CDR3 sequence: CASSKFVSNGGNEQFF. As DNA, the CDR3 is TGTGCCAGCAGCAAATTCGTGTCTAACGGGGGAAATGAGCAGTTCTTC.